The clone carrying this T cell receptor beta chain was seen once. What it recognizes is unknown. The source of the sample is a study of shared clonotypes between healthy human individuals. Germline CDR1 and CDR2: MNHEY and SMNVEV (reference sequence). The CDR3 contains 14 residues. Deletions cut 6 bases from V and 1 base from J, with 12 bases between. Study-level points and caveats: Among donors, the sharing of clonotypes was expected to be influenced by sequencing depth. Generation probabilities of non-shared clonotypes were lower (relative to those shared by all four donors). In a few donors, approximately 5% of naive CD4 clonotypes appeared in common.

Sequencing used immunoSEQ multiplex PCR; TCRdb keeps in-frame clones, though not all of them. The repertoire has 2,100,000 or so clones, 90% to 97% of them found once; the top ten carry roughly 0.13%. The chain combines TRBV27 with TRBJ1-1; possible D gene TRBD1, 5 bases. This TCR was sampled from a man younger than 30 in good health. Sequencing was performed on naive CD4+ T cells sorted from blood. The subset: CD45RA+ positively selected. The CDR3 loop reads CASSYGTANTEAFF. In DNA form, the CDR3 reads TGTGCCAGCAGCTACGGGACGGCGAACACTGAAGCTTTCTTT.